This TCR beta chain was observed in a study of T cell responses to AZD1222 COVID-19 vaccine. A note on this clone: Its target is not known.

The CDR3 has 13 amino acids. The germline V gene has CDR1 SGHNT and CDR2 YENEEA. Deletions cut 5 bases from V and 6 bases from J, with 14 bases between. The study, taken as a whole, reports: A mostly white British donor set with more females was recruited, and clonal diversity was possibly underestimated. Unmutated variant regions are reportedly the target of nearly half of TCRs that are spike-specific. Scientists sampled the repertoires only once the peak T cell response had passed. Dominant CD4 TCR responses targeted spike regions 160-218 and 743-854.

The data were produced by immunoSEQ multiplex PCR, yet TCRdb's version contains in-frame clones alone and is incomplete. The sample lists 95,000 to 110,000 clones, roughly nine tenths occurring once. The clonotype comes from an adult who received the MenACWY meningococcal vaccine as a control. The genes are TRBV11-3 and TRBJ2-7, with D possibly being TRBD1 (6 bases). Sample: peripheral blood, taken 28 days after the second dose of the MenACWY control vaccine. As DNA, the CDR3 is TGTGCCAGCAGCCCCAGAACACAGGGCGAGCAGTACTTC. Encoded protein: CASSPRTQGEQYF.